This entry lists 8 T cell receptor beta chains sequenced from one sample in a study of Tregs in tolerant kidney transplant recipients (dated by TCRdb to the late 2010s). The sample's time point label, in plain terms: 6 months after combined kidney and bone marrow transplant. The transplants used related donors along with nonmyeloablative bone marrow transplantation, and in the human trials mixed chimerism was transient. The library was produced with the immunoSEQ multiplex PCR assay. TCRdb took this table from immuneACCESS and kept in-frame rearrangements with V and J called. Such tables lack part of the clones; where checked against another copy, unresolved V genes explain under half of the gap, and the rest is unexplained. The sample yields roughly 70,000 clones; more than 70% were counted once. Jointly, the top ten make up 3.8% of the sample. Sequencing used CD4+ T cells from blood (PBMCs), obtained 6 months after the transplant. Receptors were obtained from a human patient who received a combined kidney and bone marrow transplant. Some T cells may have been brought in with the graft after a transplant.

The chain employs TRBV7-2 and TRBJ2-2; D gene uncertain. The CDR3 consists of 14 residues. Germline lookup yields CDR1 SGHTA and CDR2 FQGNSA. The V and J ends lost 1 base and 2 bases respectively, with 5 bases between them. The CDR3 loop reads CASSLEANTGELFF. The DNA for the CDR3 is TGTGCCAGCAGCTTAGAAGCAAACACCGGGGAGCTGTTTTTT.

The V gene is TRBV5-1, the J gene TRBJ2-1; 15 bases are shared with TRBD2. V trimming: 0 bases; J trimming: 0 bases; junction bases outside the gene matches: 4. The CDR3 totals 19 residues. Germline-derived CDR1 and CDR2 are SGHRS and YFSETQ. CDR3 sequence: CASSLVGLAGGRSYNEQFF. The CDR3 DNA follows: TGCGCCAGCAGCTTGGTGGGACTAGCGGGGGGCCGCTCCTACAATGAGCAGTTCTTC. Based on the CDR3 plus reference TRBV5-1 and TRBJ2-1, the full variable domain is KAGVTQTPRYLIKTRGQQVTLSCSPISGHRSVSWYQQTPGQGLQFLFEYFSETQRNKGNFPGRFSGRQFSNSRSEMNVSTLELGDSALYLCASSLVGLAGGRSYNEQFFGPGTRLTVL.

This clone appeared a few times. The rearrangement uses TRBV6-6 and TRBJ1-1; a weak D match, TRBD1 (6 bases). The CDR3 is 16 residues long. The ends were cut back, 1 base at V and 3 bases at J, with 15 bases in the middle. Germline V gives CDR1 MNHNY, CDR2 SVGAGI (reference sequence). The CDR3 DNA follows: TGTGCCAGCAGTTACTTCCCAGACAGGCCGGACACTGAAGCTTTCTTT. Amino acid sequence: CASSYFPDRPDTEAFF.

The CDR3 loop is CASSATGGHGELFF. The CDR3, as DNA: TGTGCCAGCAGTGCGACAGGGGGGCACGGGGAGCTGTTTTTT. The rearrangement uses TRBV6-4 and TRBJ2-2, with 9 bases fitting TRBD1. Germline trimming cut 4 bases from V and 7 bases from J; bases unmatched to any gene: 4. The CDR3 totals 14 residues. Germline V gene data show CDR1 as MRHNA and CDR2 as SNTAGT.

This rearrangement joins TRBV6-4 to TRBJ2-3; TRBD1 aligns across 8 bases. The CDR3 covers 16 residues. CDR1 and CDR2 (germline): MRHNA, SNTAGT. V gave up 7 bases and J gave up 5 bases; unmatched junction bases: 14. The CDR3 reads CASTCVGQGSRDTQYF. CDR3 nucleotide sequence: TGTGCCAGCACTTGCGTAGGACAGGGCAGTAGAGATACGCAGTATTTT.

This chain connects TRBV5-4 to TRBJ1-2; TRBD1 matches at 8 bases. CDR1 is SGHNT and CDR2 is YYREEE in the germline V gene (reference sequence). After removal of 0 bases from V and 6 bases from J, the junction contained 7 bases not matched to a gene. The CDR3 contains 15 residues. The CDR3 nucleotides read TGTGCCAGCAGCTTGGATGGGTGGACAGGGAATGGCTACACCTTC. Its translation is CASSLDGWTGNGYTF. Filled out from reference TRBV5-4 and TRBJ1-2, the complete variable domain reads ETGVTQSPTHLIKTRGQQVTLRCSSQSGHNTVSWYQQALGQGPQFIFQYYREEENGRGNFPPRFSGLQFPNYSSELNVNALELDDSALYLCASSLDGWTGNGYTFGSGTRLTVV.

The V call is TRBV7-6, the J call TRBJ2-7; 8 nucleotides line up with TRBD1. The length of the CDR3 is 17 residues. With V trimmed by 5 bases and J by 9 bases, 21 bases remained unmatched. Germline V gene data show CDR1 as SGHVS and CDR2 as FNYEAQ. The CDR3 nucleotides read TGTGCCAGCAGCCCAGGGGGTACTGGCGGGACAGGCTTAGGGCAGTACTTC. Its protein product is CASSPGGTGGTGLGQYF.

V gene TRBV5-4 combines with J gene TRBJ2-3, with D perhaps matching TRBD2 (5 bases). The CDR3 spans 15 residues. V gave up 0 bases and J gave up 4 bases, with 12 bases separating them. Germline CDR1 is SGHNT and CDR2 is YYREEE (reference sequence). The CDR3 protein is CASSLAGLRSDTQYF. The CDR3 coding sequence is TGTGCCAGCAGCTTGGCGGGGTTGAGGTCAGATACGCAGTATTTT.